Below are 25 T cell receptor beta chains sequenced from a single sample in a study of T cells in tuberculosis. Time point denoted: new active TB diagnosis, blood taken before or within 7 days of starting treatment. The table came from immunoSEQ multiplex PCR; TCRdb's copy has only in-frame clones and leaves some out. The sample holds under 35,000 clones, 92% seen once. The specimen was PBMCs, collected at tuberculosis diagnosis. The source of these receptors is an adult with tuberculosis. Some clones in this sample may be carry-over from other donors' samples.

A few counts support this clone. The chain is built from TRBV19 and TRBJ1-1; D gene ambiguous. Germline V gene data show CDR1 as LNHDA and CDR2 as SQIVND (reference sequence). The V end lost 2 bases, the J end lost 3 bases, and 7 bases lay between the germline ends. The CDR3 is made up of 13 amino acids. CDR3 sequence (DNA): TGTGCCAGTAGTATATTGCAGTACACTGAAGCTTTCTTT. Translated, it gives CASSILQYTEAFF.

In its sample, this clone was seen a few times. CDR3 DNA: TGCGCCAGCAGCTTAACTACCAGACCCGAGGGTGGTGAGCAGTTCTTC. Its translation: CASSLTTRPEGGEQFF. The chain employs TRBV5-1 and TRBJ2-1; TRBD2 is a possible D gene (5 bases). This CDR3 has 16 amino acids. Germline assignment: CDR1 SGHRS and CDR2 YFSETQ. Trimming pared 2 bases from V and 9 bases from J, leaving 21 bases between.

This rearrangement joins TRBV7-2 to TRBJ2-3, with 8 bases matching TRBD2. The ends lost 5 bases at V and 0 bases at J; junction bases unmatched: 16. This CDR3 has 19 residues. Germline V gives CDR1 SGHTA, CDR2 FQGNSA. This CDR3 is CASSKKPSGRQQSTDTQYF. CDR3 sequence (DNA): TGTGCCAGCAGCAAAAAACCTAGCGGGCGGCAGCAGAGCACAGATACGCAGTATTTT. Full variable domain (remainder filled in from reference TRBV7-2 and TRBJ2-3): GAGVSQSPSNKVTEKGKDVELRCDPISGHTALYWYRQSLGQGLEFLIYFQGNSAPDKSGLPSDRFSAERTGGSVSTLTIQRTQQEDSAVYLCASSKKPSGRQQSTDTQYFGPGTRLTVL.

The V and J genes are TRBV7-6 and TRBJ1-2; unclear D gene. CDR3 length: 13 amino acids. Germline CDR1 reads SGHVS; CDR2 reads FNYEAQ. The V end was cut by 5 bases, the J end by 3 bases, with 10 bases between. This CDR3 reads CASSPLRDYGYTF. The CDR3 nucleotides read TGTGCCAGCAGCCCCCTGAGGGACTATGGCTACACCTTC.

The CDR3 DNA is TGCGCCAGCAGTGGGTTTTCTTTCCTCAGGACCTACGAGCAGTACTTC. Amino acid sequence: CASSGFSFLRTYEQYF. This sequence joins TRBV10-2 and TRBJ2-7; D gene uncertain. In germline, CDR1 is WSHSY, CDR2 SAAADI. V lost 4 bases to trimming and J lost 2 bases, with 18 bases between them. The CDR3 spans 16 residues.

This chain links TRBV18 with TRBJ1-1; the match to TRBD1 covers 7 bases. CDR3 length equals 16 residues. J was trimmed by 0 bases and V by 4 bases; bases with no gene match: 8. Germline assignment: CDR1 KGHSH and CDR2 LQKENI. In DNA form, the CDR3 reads TGTGCCAGCTCACTCCCCGGGACAGCTTTGAACACTGAAGCTTTCTTT. Protein product: CASSLPGTALNTEAFF.

J is TRBJ2-7 and V is TRBV7-8, with 11 bases identical to TRBD2. V dropped 5 bases and J dropped 4; count of bases not matched to a gene: 16. The germline V gene has CDR1 SGHVS and CDR2 FQNEAQ. There are 18 residues in the CDR3. The CDR3 DNA sequence: TGTGCCAGCAGCAGAGCGGGTAGCGGGGGGGCAGCATCTTACGAGCAGTACTTC. It codes for CASSRAGSGGAASYEQYF.

The chain is built from TRBV27 and TRBJ2-7, with D possibly matching TRBD2 (6 bases). The CDR3 contains 13 residues. CDR1 is MNHEY and CDR2 is SMNVEV in the germline V gene (reference sequence). Trimming cost V 4 bases and J 3 bases, with 10 bases left between them. CDR3 in amino acids: CASSSGGIYEQYF. The CDR3 nucleotides read TGTGCCAGCAGTTCTGGGGGGATCTACGAGCAGTACTTC.

This chain's CDR3 is CASSYGTGASLVYGYTF. The CDR3 region has the DNA TGTGCCAGCAGCTACGGGACAGGGGCGTCCTTGGTTTATGGCTACACCTTC. This chain links TRBV5-5 with TRBJ1-2, with 10 positions matching TRBD1. This CDR3 region has 17 residues. CDR1 is SGHKS and CDR2 is YYEKEE in the germline V gene (reference sequence). J lost 5 bases, V lost 3 bases, and 13 bases had no gene match.

J is TRBJ2-7 and V is TRBV7-9; the match to TRBD2 covers 11 bases. Germline CDR1 SEHNR, CDR2 FQNEAQ (reference sequence). Losses at the gene ends were 6 bases for V and 5 bases for J; bases not matched to a gene: 6. The CDR3 extends over 14 amino acids. In nucleotides, the CDR3 is TGTGCCAGCAGTCATAGCGGGGGGGCCGACGAGCAGTACTTC. It translates to CASSHSGGADEQYF. The variable domain in full, with the rest retrieved from reference TRBV7-9 and TRBJ2-7, is DTGVSQNPRHKITKRGQNVTFRCDPISEHNRLYWYRQTLGQGPEFLTYFQNEAQLEKSRLLSDRFSAERPKGSFSTLEIQRTEQGDSAMYLCASSHSGGADEQYFGPGTRLTVT.

For the CDR3, the DNA is TGTGCCAGCTCACAGGACAGGCGACGCTCCTACGAGCAGTACTTC. It specifies CASSQDRRRSYEQYF. This sequence joins TRBV18 and TRBJ2-7; 7 bases align to TRBD1. This CDR3 contains 15 residues. V lost 4 bases, J lost 0 bases, and 6 bases stayed unmatched. CDR1 KGHSH and CDR2 LQKENI come from the germline V gene.

The chain uses TRBV10-1 and TRBJ2-1, with D possibly TRBD2 on 5 matching bases. The CDR3 covers 12 residues. Between the trimmed V and J ends, which lost 4 bases and 9 bases, there was a span of 10 bases. The germline V gene has CDR1 WNHNN and CDR2 SYGVQD (reference sequence). For the CDR3, the DNA is TGCGCCAGCAGTGGAGGTCGGGGTGAGCAGTTCTTC. Amino acids: CASSGGRGEQFF.

J is TRBJ2-1 and V is TRBV15; weak D call: TRBD2 (7 bases). Germline CDR1 is LNHNV and CDR2 is YYDKDF (reference sequence). Trimming took off 8 bases at V and 2 bases at J, with 10 bases between the two ends. This CDR3 is 13 amino acids long. The CDR3 loop is CATRGAAYNEQFF. The CDR3 DNA is TGTGCCACCCGGGGGGCAGCCTACAATGAGCAGTTCTTC. Drawing the rest from reference TRBV15 and TRBJ2-1, the complete variable domain is DAMVIQNPRYQVTQFGKPVTLSCSQTLNHNVMYWYQQKSSQAPKLLFHYYDKDFNNEADTPDNFQSRRPNTSFCFLDIRSPGLGDTAMYLCATRGAAYNEQFFGPGTRLTVL.

J is TRBJ2-7 and V is TRBV4-1; unclear D gene. V lost 3 bases, J lost 1 base, and 10 bases lay in between. The length of the CDR3 is 14 residues. Germline V gene data show CDR1 as MGHRA and CDR2 as YSYEKL. The CDR3 region is CASSHPDKSYEQYF. DNA for the CDR3: TGCGCCAGCAGCCACCCAGACAAATCCTACGAGCAGTACTTC.

The V call is TRBV2, the J call TRBJ2-4; 8 bases are a match to TRBD2. Germline V CDR1 and CDR2: SNHLY, FYNNEI. The CDR3 length is 14 residues. The V segment lost 6 bases and the J segment 6 bases; nucleotides outside the gene matches: 7. The CDR3 reads CASSVPGLGNIQYF. CDR3 DNA sequence: TGTGCCAGCAGCGTCCCGGGACTAGGAAACATTCAGTACTTC.

The CDR3 sequence is CASSDRVAGGSVTEQYF. CDR3 DNA: TGTGCCAGCAGTGACCGGGTGGCGGGGGGATCTGTCACCGAGCAGTACTTC. V gene TRBV6-1 combines with J gene TRBJ2-7; the match to TRBD2 covers 8 bases. CDR1 is MNHNS, CDR2 SASEGT, per germline. The J segment lost 6 bases and the V segment lost 3 bases, leaving 16 bases of the junction unmatched. This CDR3 spans 17 amino acids.

The V call is TRBV5-1, the J call TRBJ2-3, with D possibly TRBD2 on 7 matching bases. Germline values: CDR1 SGHRS, CDR2 YFSETQ. The CDR3 is made up of 14 amino acids. V lost 4 bases, J lost 1 base, and 10 bases lay in between. CDR3 in DNA: TGCGCCAGCAGCCGGGGGGCCCGCACAGATACGCAGTATTTT. Its translation is CASSRGARTDTQYF. Together with reference TRBV5-1 and TRBJ2-3, the CDR3 gives the full variable domain: KAGVTQTPRYLIKTRGQQVTLSCSPISGHRSVSWYQQTPGQGLQFLFEYFSETQRNKGNFPGRFSGRQFSNSRSEMNVSTLELGDSALYLCASSRGARTDTQYFGPGTRLTVL.

This chain connects TRBV4-2 to TRBJ2-2, with D possibly TRBD1 on 5 matching bases. Trimming left V 1 base short and J 7 bases short, with 16 bases between. CDR1 and CDR2 (germline): LGHNA, YNFKEQ. This CDR3 has 16 residues. The DNA of the CDR3 is TGTGCCAGCAGCCAAGTGGCCCCTTTTCAGGGCGGGGAGCTGTTTTTT. Translated, it gives CASSQVAPFQGGELFF.

CDR3 amino acids: CASKSAGGHTDTQYF. As DNA, the CDR3 is TGTGCCAGCAAATCTGCTGGGGGACACACAGATACGCAGTATTTT. The chain carries TRBV6-5 and TRBJ2-3; the D gene is possibly TRBD1 (6 bases). The CDR3 is 15 residues long. CDR1 MNHEY and CDR2 SVGAGI come from the germline V gene. V lost 7 bases and J 2 bases, leaving 16 bases between the germline ends.

The chain joins TRBV7-6 to TRBJ2-7, with D tentatively TRBD1 (5 bases). The V end lost 4 bases, the J end lost 4 bases, and 11 bases lay between the germline ends. Germline assignment: CDR1 SGHVS and CDR2 FNYEAQ. The CDR3 contains 13 residues. CDR3 nucleotides: TGTGCCAGCAGCTCGGCAGGGTCTTACGAGCAGTACTTC. Translation gives CASSSAGSYEQYF.

The chain joins TRBV19 to TRBJ1-2; possibly TRBD1 for D (6 bases). V dropped 5 bases and J dropped 3 bases, with 16 bases sitting between them. Germline V gene lookup returns CDR1 LNHDA and CDR2 SQIVND (reference sequence). This CDR3 comprises 15 residues. CDR3 DNA sequence: TGTGCCAGTAGTTTTCAGGGGTTAGGAGACTATGGCTACACCTTC. Amino acids: CASSFQGLGDYGYTF.

The chain uses TRBV6-1 and TRBJ2-3; 9 bases map to TRBD2. The CDR3 loop spans 15 amino acids. V lost 7 bases, J lost 4 bases, and 9 bases stayed unmatched. Germline CDR1 reads MNHNS; CDR2 reads SASEGT. The CDR3 nucleotides are TGTGCCAGCAACATTGGGCGGGGGGGCGCAGATACGCAGTATTTT. Its translation: CASNIGRGGADTQYF.

The chain has TRBV29-1 and TRBJ1-1; perhaps TRBD1 as D (5 bases). Germline V gene data show CDR1 as SQVTM and CDR2 as ANQGSEA. V lost 7 bases and J lost 1, with 10 bases in between. The CDR3 has 12 amino acids. Here the CDR3 reads CSGFRANTEAFF. CDR3 nucleotide sequence: TGCAGCGGCTTCAGGGCGAACACTGAAGCTTTCTTT.

The chain joins TRBV10-3 to TRBJ2-7, with 10 nucleotides matching TRBD2. Germline V lookup: CDR1 ENHRY, CDR2 SYGVKD. CDR3 length equals 17 residues. V dropped 6 bases and J dropped 0; count of bases not matched to a gene: 11. CDR3 amino acids: CAIRGSALAGVSYEQYF. CDR3 bases: TGTGCCATCAGGGGTTCGGCCCTAGCGGGGGTCTCCTACGAGCAGTACTTC.

The chain employs TRBV7-3 and TRBJ2-2, with TRBD1 matching over 9 bases. Germline loops: CDR1 SGHTA, CDR2 FQGTGA. J was trimmed by 5 bases and V by 5 bases; bases with no gene match: 3. The CDR3 is 14 amino acids. The CDR3 loop is CASSADRGTGELFF. CDR3 coding DNA: TGTGCCAGCAGCGCGGACAGGGGTACCGGGGAGCTGTTTTTT.